The clone carrying this T cell receptor beta chain was counted many times. No antigen is known for it. This entry is derived from a study of human T cells and chemical hapten exposure. General observations from the study: Relative to control repertoires, expanded TCRs gave rise to significantly more large CDR3 similarity clusters. After DPC sensitization, TCRs above 1 in 1000 frequency showed no change.

Time point defined: patch test 1, 2 weeks after DPC sensitization. Treatment here: therapeutic diphenylcyclopropenone sensitization with weekly scalp DPC. TCRdb independently ran MiXCR on the RACE reads; one entry per CDR3 protein. The sample has tens of thousands of distinct CDR3 sequences; around 11% are singletons. This CDR3 comprises 13 residues. The V end lost 7 bases, the J end lost 7 bases, and 15 bases lay between the germline ends. Germline values: CDR1 MNHEY, CDR2 SVGEGT. The sequencing here drew on whole blood, taken in connection with sensitization to the hapten diphenylcyclopropenone (DPC). This receptor was obtained from a woman aged 60-75 years with alopecia areata. Some clones in this sample may be carry-over from other donors' samples. V gene TRBV6-2 or TRBV6-3 combines with J gene TRBJ2-3; possible D gene TRBD1, 5 bases. CDR3 coding DNA: TGTGCCAGCACATCGGGTGGGGCATATACGCAGTATTTT. It codes for CASTSGGAYTQYF.